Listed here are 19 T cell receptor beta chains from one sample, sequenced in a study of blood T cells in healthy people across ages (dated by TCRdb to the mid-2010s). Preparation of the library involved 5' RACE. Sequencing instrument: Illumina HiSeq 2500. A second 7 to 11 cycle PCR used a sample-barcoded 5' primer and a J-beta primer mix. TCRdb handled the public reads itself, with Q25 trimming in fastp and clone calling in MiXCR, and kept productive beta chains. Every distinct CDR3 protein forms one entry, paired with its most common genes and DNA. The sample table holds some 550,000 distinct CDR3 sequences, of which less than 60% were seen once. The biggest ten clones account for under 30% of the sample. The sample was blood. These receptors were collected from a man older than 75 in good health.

This CDR3 reads CASNPRGSGNTIYF. DNA of the CDR3: TGTGCCAGCAACCCTCGGGGGTCTGGAAACACCATATATTTT. This chain connects TRBV9 to TRBJ1-3; possible D gene TRBD1, 5 bases. Trimming removed 6 bases from V and 1 base from J, with 11 bases in between. The CDR3 is 14 residues long. Germline V gene sequence: CDR1 SGDLS, CDR2 YYNGEE.

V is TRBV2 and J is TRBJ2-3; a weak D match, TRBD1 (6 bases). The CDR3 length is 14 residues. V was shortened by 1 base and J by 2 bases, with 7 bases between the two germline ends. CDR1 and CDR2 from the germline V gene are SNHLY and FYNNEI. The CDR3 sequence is CASSEGGLTDTQYF. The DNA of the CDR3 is TGTGCCAGCAGTGAAGGGGGGCTCACAGATACGCAGTATTTT.

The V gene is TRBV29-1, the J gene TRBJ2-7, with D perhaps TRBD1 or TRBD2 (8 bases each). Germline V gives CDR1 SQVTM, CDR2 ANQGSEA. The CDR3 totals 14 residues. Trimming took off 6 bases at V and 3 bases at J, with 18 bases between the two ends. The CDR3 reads CSVATGGTSYEQYF. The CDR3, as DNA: TGCAGCGTGGCCACAGGGGGGACTAGCTACGAGCAGTACTTC.

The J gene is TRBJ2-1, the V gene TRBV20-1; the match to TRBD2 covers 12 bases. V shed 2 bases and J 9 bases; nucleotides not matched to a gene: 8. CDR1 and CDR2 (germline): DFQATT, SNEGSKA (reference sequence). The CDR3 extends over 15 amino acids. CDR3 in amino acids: CSARPPSGRAGEQFF. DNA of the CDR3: TGCAGTGCTAGACCCCCTAGCGGGAGGGCCGGTGAGCAGTTCTTC.

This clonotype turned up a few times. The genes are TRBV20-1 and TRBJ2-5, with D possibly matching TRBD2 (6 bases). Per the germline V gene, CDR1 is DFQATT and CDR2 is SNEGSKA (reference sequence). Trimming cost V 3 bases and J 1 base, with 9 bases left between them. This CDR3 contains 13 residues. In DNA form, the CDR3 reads TGCAGTGCTAGCTGGGGAGGCCAAGAGACCCAGTACTTC. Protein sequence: CSASWGGQETQYF.

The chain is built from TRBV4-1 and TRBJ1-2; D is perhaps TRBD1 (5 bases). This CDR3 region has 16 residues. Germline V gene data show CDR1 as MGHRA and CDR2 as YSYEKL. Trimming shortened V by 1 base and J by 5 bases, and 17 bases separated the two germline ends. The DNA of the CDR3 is TGCGCCAGCAGCCAAGCTACCACGGGACCGACTTATGGCTACACCTTC. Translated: CASSQATTGPTYGYTF.

CDR3 region: CSARPIAGKTDTQYF. DNA for the CDR3: TGCAGTGCCAGACCGATAGCGGGTAAAACAGATACGCAGTATTTT. The chain couples TRBV20-1 to TRBJ2-3; 7 nucleotides align to TRBD2. Per the germline V gene, CDR1 is DFQATT and CDR2 is SNEGSKA (reference sequence). CDR3 length: 15 amino acids. Trimming cost V 6 bases and J 3 bases; bases outside gene matches: 12.

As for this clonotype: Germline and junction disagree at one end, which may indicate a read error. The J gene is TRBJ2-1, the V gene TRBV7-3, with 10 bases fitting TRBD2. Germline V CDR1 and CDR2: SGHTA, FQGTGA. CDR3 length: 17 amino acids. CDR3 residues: CASSLEVAGGSHNEQFF. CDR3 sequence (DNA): TGTGCCAGCAGCTTAGAGGTAGCGGGAGGCTCCCACAATGAGCAGTTCTTC.

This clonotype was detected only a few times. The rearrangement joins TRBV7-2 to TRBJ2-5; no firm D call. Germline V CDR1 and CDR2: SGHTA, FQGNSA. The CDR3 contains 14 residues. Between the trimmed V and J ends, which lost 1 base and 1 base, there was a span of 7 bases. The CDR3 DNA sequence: TGTGCCAGCAGCTTAGGTTTCAGCCAAGAGACCCAGTACTTC. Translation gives CASSLGFSQETQYF.

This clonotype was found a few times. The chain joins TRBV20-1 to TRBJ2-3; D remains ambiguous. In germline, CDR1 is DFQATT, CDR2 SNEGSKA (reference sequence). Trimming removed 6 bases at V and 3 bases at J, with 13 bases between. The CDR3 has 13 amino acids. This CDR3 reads CSALSIRTDTQYF. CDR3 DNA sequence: TGCAGTGCACTGAGTATCCGGACAGATACGCAGTATTTT.

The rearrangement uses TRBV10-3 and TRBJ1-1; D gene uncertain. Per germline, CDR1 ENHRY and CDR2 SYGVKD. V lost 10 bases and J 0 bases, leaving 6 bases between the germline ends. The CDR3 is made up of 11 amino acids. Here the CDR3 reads CATGLNTEAFF. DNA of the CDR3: TGTGCCACCGGACTGAACACTGAAGCTTTCTTT.

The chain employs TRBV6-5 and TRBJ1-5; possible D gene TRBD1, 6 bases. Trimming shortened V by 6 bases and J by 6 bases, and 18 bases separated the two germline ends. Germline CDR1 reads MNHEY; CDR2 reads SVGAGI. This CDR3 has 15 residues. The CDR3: CASRPLQGSVQPQHF. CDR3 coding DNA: TGTGCCAGCAGACCCCTACAGGGTTCGGTTCAGCCCCAGCATTTT.

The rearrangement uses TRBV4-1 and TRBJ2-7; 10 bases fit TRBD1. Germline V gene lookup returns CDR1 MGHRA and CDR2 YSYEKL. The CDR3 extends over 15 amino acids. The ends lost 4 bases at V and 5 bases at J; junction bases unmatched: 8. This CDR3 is CASSRPTGGIDEQYF. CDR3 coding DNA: TGCGCCAGCAGCCGTCCGACAGGGGGCATCGACGAGCAGTACTTC.

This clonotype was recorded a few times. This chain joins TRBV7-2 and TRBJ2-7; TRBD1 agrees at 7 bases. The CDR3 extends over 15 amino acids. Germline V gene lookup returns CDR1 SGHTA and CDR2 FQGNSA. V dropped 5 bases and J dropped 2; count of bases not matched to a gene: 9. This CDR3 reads CASSLEGALTYEQYF. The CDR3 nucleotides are TGTGCCAGCAGCCTCGAGGGGGCGCTGACCTACGAGCAGTACTTC.

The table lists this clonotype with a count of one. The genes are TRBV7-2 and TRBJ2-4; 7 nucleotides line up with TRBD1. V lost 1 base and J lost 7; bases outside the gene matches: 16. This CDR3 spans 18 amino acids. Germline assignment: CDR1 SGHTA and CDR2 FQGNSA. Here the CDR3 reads CASSLGPYRGRRSNIQYF. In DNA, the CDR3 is TGTGCCAGCAGCTTAGGTCCCTACAGGGGCCGGAGGTCCAACATTCAGTACTTC.

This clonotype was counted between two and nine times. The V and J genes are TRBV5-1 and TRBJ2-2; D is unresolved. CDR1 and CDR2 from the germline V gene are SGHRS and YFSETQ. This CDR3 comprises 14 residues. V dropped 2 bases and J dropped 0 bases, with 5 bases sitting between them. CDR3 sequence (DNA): TGCGCCAGCAGCTTCCGGCCGAACACCGGGGAGCTGTTTTTT. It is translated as CASSFRPNTGELFF.

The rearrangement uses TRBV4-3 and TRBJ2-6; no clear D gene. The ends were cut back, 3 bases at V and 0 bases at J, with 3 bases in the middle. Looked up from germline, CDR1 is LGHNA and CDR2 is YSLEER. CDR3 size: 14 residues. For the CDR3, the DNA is TGCGCCAGCAGCCAGCACTCTGGGGCCAACGTCCTGACTTTC. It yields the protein CASSQHSGANVLTF.

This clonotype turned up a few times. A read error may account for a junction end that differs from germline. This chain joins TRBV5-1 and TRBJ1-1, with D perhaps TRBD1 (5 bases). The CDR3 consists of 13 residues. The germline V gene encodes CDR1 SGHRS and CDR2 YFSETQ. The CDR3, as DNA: TGTGCCAGCAGCTTTGGGGGGAACACTGAAGCTTTCTTT. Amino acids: CASSFGGNTEAFF.

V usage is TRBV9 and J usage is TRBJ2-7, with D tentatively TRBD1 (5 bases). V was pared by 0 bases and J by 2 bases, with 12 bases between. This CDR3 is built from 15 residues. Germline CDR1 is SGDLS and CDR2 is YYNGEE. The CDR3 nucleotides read TGTGCCAGCAGCGTAGCCCAGGGTATAACCTACGAGCAGTACTTC. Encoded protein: CASSVAQGITYEQYF.